Listed below are T cell receptor beta chains from one sample, sequenced in a study of cytomegalovirus exposure and HLA in healthy donors. TCRdb's copy holds only in-frame clones and misses some; the assay was immunoSEQ multiplex PCR. The data contain approximately 150,000 clones, roughly 76% of them singletons. Sequenced: PBMCs. All receptors derive from a woman aged 18-35 years in good health and CMV-seropositive. Each CDR3 is given with its conserved first and last residue. D genes are given only for firm matches. The size entry is marked missing in some rows and otherwise reads once, few, many or a size class.

J	D	V	size	CDR3	DNA
TRBJ2-7	NA	TRBV4-3	NA	CASSLGRAYEQYF	TGCGCCAGCAGCCTGGGCCGCGCTTACGAGCAGTACTTC
TRBJ2-3	NA	TRBV11-3	NA	CASSLTSRGFPSSTDTQYF	TGTGCCAGCAGCCTTACCTCCCGGGGGTTCCCATCTAGCACAGATACGCAGTATTTT
TRBJ1-2	NA	TRBV6-1	NA	CASSETATRGGYTF	TGTGCCAGCAGTGAAACGGCCACGCGCGGAGGCTACACCTTC
TRBJ2-7	NA	TRBV7-8	NA	CASSLGSPEQYF	TGTGCCAGCAGCTTAGGATCCCCCGAGCAGTACTTC
TRBJ2-5	TRBD2	TRBV4-1	NA	CASSHMGLAGWETQYF	TGCGCCAGCAGCCATATGGGACTAGCGGGGTGGGAGACCCAGTACTTC
TRBJ2-1	TRBD2	TRBV4-1	once	CASSQATSGGSLYNEQFF	TGCGCCAGCAGCCAAGCGACTAGCGGGGGGAGCTTATACAATGAGCAGTTCTTC
TRBJ2-1	TRBD2	TRBV6-5	NA	CASRLSSGGRNEQFF	TGTGCCAGCAGACTATCTAGCGGGGGTCGCAATGAGCAGTTCTTC
TRBJ1-2	NA	TRBV6-1	NA	CALGGKEAYGYTF	TGTGCCTTAGGGGGAAAGGAGGCCTATGGCTACACCTTC
TRBJ1-4	TRBD1	TRBV7-8	NA	CASSLARDRANEKLFF	TGTGCCAGCAGCTTAGCGAGGGACAGGGCAAATGAAAAACTGTTTTTT
TRBJ2-3	TRBD2	TRBV9	few	CASSVVSGGTSTDTQYF	TGTGCCAGCAGCGTAGTAAGCGGGGGAACTAGCACAGATACGCAGTATTTT
TRBJ2-7	TRBD2	TRBV10-3	NA	CAISEEGGGGGAYEQYF	TGTGCCATCAGTGAGGAGGGAGGGGGCGGGGGGGCGTACGAGCAGTACTTC
TRBJ2-2	NA	TRBV11-2	NA	CASSYNPGWGQNTGELFF	TGTGCCAGCAGTTACAACCCAGGGTGGGGCCAGAACACCGGGGAGCTGTTTTTT
TRBJ2-7	NA	TRBV30	few	CAWTPVEYEQYF	TGTGCCTGGACCCCTGTCGAGTACGAGCAGTACTTC
TRBJ2-7	NA	TRBV28	NA	CASSHQQAISYEQYF	TGTGCCAGCAGCCACCAACAGGCGATCTCCTACGAGCAGTACTTC
TRBJ1-3	TRBD1	TRBV15	NA	CATSSGRLRDRGNTIYF	TGTGCCACCAGCAGCGGACGTCTCCGGGACAGGGGAAACACCATATATTTT
TRBJ2-3	NA	TRBV9	NA	CASSAYSTDTQYF	TGTGCCAGCAGCGCCTATAGCACAGATACGCAGTATTTT
TRBJ1-1	TRBD1	TRBV7-8	NA	CASSPGQGGIPLVRAFF	TGTGCCAGCAGCCCGGGACAGGGAGGCATCCCGTTAGTGCGAGCTTTCTTT
TRBJ1-1	NA	TRBV28	NA	CASSRSGEQNTEAFF	TGTGCCAGCAGCAGATCGGGGGAACAGAACACTGAAGCTTTCTTT
TRBJ1-5	NA	TRBV6-1	NA	CASMGGSNQPQHF	TGTGCCAGCATGGGGGGAAGCAATCAGCCCCAGCATTTT
TRBJ1-2	NA	TRBV15	NA	CATSRAQPGLWGGYTF	TGTGCCACCAGCAGAGCCCAACCAGGACTCTGGGGTGGCTACACCTTC
TRBJ2-1	TRBD2	TRBV4-2	NA	CASSPALAMDSYNEQFF	TGTGCCAGCAGCCCCGCACTAGCGATGGACTCCTACAATGAGCAGTTCTTC
TRBJ1-6	NA	TRBV6-1	once	CASSHSQAQGSPLHF	TGTGCCAGCAGCCACTCACAGGCCCAAGGCTCACCCCTCCACTTT
TRBJ2-3	NA	TRBV19	once	CATSLLSTDTQYF	TGTGCCACCTCCCTTCTAAGCACAGATACGCAGTATTTT
TRBJ2-3	TRBD1	TRBV7-8	NA	CASSLYRGSTDTQYF	TGTGCCAGCAGCTTATACAGGGGATCCACAGATACGCAGTATTTT
TRBJ1-2	NA	TRBV4-2	NA	CASSQVITGSLDYGYTF	TGTGCCAGCAGCCAAGTCATAACAGGGAGTTTGGACTATGGCTACACCTTC
TRBJ1-1	NA	TRBV19	NA	CASRNVGVNTEAFF	TGTGCCAGTAGGAACGTAGGGGTGAACACTGAAGCTTTCTTT
TRBJ1-2	NA	TRBV18	NA	CASSPMMVVQFPGYTF	TGTGCCAGCTCACCTATGATGGTGGTGCAGTTTCCTGGCTACACCTTC
TRBJ1-1	TRBD1	TRBV7-9	NA	CASSLDRGGFF	TGTGCCAGCAGCTTGGACAGGGGCGGATTCTTT
TRBJ2-3	NA	TRBV27	NA	CASSSGYTQYF	TGTGCCAGCAGTTCAGGGTATACGCAGTATTTT
TRBJ1-2	NA	TRBV14	NA	CASSQAARGGYGYTF	TGTGCCAGCAGCCAAGCGGCTCGGGGGGGCTATGGCTACACCTTC
TRBJ1-1	NA	TRBV6-1	NA	CASIDAGTEAFF	TGTGCCAGCATTGACGCGGGGACTGAAGCTTTCTTT
TRBJ1-1	NA	TRBV7-8	NA	CASSLARRGHMNTEAFF	TGTGCCAGCAGCTTAGCGCGTAGGGGCCACATGAACACTGAAGCTTTCTTT
TRBJ1-3	TRBD1	TRBV30	NA	CAWRGGGQGEKMFSGNTIYF	TGTGCCTGGAGAGGTGGGGGACAGGGCGAAAAGATGTTCTCTGGAAACACCATATATTTT
TRBJ2-7	TRBD1	TRBV12-5	NA	CASGSGTASEQYF	TGTGCTAGTGGTTCCGGGACAGCGAGCGAGCAGTACTTC
TRBJ1-5	TRBD1	TRBV7-9	NA	CASSLGWDSLNQPQHF	TGTGCCAGCAGCTTAGGGTGGGACAGCCTCAATCAGCCCCAGCATTTT
TRBJ2-1	TRBD1	TRBV7-9	few	CASSLDRGDEQFF	TGTGCCAGCAGCTTAGACAGGGGGGATGAGCAGTTCTTC
TRBJ1-2	TRBD1	TRBV15	NA	CATSRGGDRGNYGYTF	TGTGCCACCAGCAGAGGAGGAGACAGGGGTAACTATGGCTACACCTTC
TRBJ1-2	TRBD1	TRBV30	NA	CAWEQGGGYTF	TGTGCCTGGGAGCAGGGGGGTGGCTACACCTTC
TRBJ1-2	TRBD1	TRBV5-6	NA	CASSLAQGARGYTF	TGTGCCAGCAGCTTGGCCCAGGGGGCCAGGGGCTACACCTTC
TRBJ2-5	TRBD1	TRBV7-9	NA	CASSQGQRLETQYF	TGTGCCAGCAGCCAGGGACAGAGACTAGAGACCCAGTACTTC
TRBJ2-7	NA	TRBV27	NA	CASSSRGEQYF	TGTGCCAGCAGTTCAAGGGGCGAGCAGTACTTC
TRBJ2-1	NA	TRBV9	few	CASSARFNSYNEQFF	TGTGCCAGCAGCGCGAGATTTAACTCCTACAATGAGCAGTTCTTC
TRBJ1-5	TRBD1	TRBV6-1	NA	CASRGQHSNQPQHF	TGTGCCAGCAGGGGACAGCATAGCAATCAGCCCCAGCATTTT
TRBJ2-5	TRBD1	TRBV28	NA	CASSLGLVRGQETQYF	TGTGCCAGCAGTTTAGGTCTGGTCAGGGGGCAAGAGACCCAGTACTTC
TRBJ1-2	NA	TRBV7-2	NA	CASSPSGLGAGYTF	TGTGCCAGCAGCCCATCGGGCTTGGGGGCGGGCTACACCTTC
TRBJ1-1	NA	TRBV20-1	few	CSARVEVEAFF	TGCAGTGCTAGAGTGGAGGTCGAAGCTTTCTTT
TRBJ2-7	NA	TRBV5-1	once	CASSLQSGYTYEQYF	TGCGCCAGCAGCTTACAGAGCGGGTACACCTACGAGCAGTACTTC
TRBJ2-5	TRBD2	TRBV5-6	NA	CASSFLAGGQWETQYF	TGTGCCAGCAGCTTCCTAGCGGGGGGGCAGTGGGAGACCCAGTACTTC
TRBJ1-2	TRBD1	TRBV6-5	NA	CASSYSMTGGVGYTF	TGTGCCAGCAGTTACTCGATGACAGGGGGCGTTGGCTACACCTTC
TRBJ1-5	NA	TRBV30	NA	CAWSYGVDGQPQHF	TGTGCCTGGAGTTACGGAGTAGACGGACAGCCCCAGCATTTT
TRBJ2-1	TRBD2	TRBV5-1	NA	CASSRGVSSYNEQFF	TGCGCCAGCAGCCGGGGGGTCAGCTCCTACAATGAGCAGTTCTTC